The count of the clone carrying this TCR beta chain is one. This entry comes from a study of CD8+ T cells in alopecia areata. In each case, RNA was isolated and then reverse transcribed into cDNA as the sequencing template. Sequencing used immunoSEQ multiplex PCR; TCRdb keeps in-frame clones, though not all of them. The sample has around 190,000 clones; roughly 60% are singletons. Germline CDR1 and CDR2: SGHDT and YYEEEE. The CDR3 totals 15 residues. The J segment lost 8 bases and the V segment lost 2 bases, leaving 8 bases of the junction unmatched. Treatment of the sample: oral pan-JAK inhibitor, 5-10 mg twice daily.

This specimen was CD4+ T cells sorted from blood, taken at week 24, from a patient treated with tofacitinib. The chain carries TRBV5-6 and TRBJ2-3; 10 bases map to TRBD1. This TCR was recovered from a human donor with alopecia areata. CDR3 sequence reads: CASSFPDRGSSTQYF. The DNA for the CDR3 is TGTGCCAGCAGCTTCCCGGACAGGGGGTCATCTACGCAGTATTTT. The full variable domain, its missing parts supplied by reference TRBV5-6 and TRBJ2-3, is DAGVTQSPTHLIKTRGQQVTLRCSPKSGHDTVSWYQQALGQGPQFIFQYYEEEERQRGNFPDRFSGHQFPNYSSELNVNALLLGDSALYLCASSFPDRGSSTQYFGPGTRLTVL.